The text below deals with one TCR beta chain. Its antigen is currently not known. Qualities for individual bases were not recorded, and no much larger clone is one base off. For CDR1 and CDR2, the germline V gene lists SGHVS and FNYEAQ. The CDR3 measures 17 amino acids from cysteine to phenylalanine. Just CDR3 DNA is preserved here, 51 bases in frame from base 1. Trimming leaves V shorter by 2 bases and J shorter by 4 bases, with the junction holding 10 bases beyond the gene matches. This entry belongs to a study of shared clonotypes between healthy human individuals (dated by TCRdb to between 2020 and 2021). General notes on the study: A couple of women and a few men aged 18 to 49 years were included in the cohort. For each donor, CD4 naive and CD4 memory were each given three plates, CD8 naive was given two plates, and CD8 memory was given one plate. Blood TCR repertoires of about 5 healthy adults were deeply sequenced to estimate repertoire size and the extent of clonotype sharing between individuals. To increase sequencing depth and limit assay-specific biases, different laboratories used diverse techniques to prepare libraries and sequence TCR repertoires. Between about 0.85 and 9.5 billion PBMCs per donor were obtained by leukapheresis. Findings and caveats that apply to the study as a whole: Pairwise subsampling led to the expectation that sequencing depth would affect the degree of clonotype sharing among donors. Rarefaction of sorted-subset datasets indicated incomplete sequencing despite the large sequencing depth. Sampling was limited to blood, and TCR repertoires in tissue likely differ from TCR repertoires in blood. When several donors were compared, the shared fraction of clonotypes was 5% to 6.5% for naive CD4, 3% to 4% for naive CD8, roughly 2.3% for memory CD4, and 0.4% for memory CD8. Naive subsets generally had larger estimated clonotype richness than memory subsets. Compared with non-shared clonotypes, clonotypes shared by all four sorted-subset donors had higher generation probabilities. Because the study included a small number of donors, the genetic and exposure-history diversity represented was limited.

Donors were healthy HIV-negative adults with no recently reported acute infections or vaccinations. Every donor was a Caucasian adult living in Nashville, Tennessee, USA. CD4+ T cells were enriched through magnetic negative selection, after which naive cells were positively selected on CD45RA and the remaining negative fraction served as the memory subset. Blood was obtained by leukapheresis, after which PBMCs were separated by Ficoll-Histopaque density gradient centrifugation and cryopreserved in liquid nitrogen vapor phase. Analytical flow cytometry was used to check the purity and quantity of each magnetically sorted T cell population. Genomic DNA was isolated from each sorted fraction and quantified by UV absorbance on a Nanodrop 2000c. Using the deep immunoSEQ assay, TCR CDR3 regions were amplified from genomic DNA by multiplex PCR. Genomic DNA extracted from each cell subset was distributed evenly over all wells of several immunoSEQ 96-well plates, and each plate served as one replicate. For sorted subsets, 200 to 250 ng genomic DNA, equal to 30,000 or so T cell genomes, was loaded into each replicate PCR. The purified libraries were quantified using a Qubit 3.0 fluorometer, sized with a Bioanalyzer 2100, and then quantified again using the KAPA Library Quantification kit. A separate single-read 150-cycle Illumina NextSeq 550 flow cell was used to sequence each immunoSEQ 96-well plate. The authors' analysis ran thus. Because only junctional sequences without quality scores were contained in the immunoSEQ output, filtering matching that applied to full-length reads could not be performed. Sequences were annotated with PyIR, a Python wrapper for IgBLAST v1.9, using IMGT germline references to assign V/J genes and CDR3. Any read was removed if the V/J assignment was weak (E-value above 1e-6), the CDR3 was missing, or the read contained stop codons, out-of-frame junctions, or ambiguous translated residues. V3J clonotypes were defined by identical inferred V gene, J gene, and CDR3 amino acid sequence. The percentage overlap between two repertoires was calculated by dividing the number of shared unique clonotypes by the size of the smaller repertoire. RTK rarefaction, the Chao1 estimator, and Recon v2.1 estimates of unobserved clonotypes were used to assess repertoire richness. OLGA was used to compute generation probabilities for all TCRbeta clonotypes that the gDNA method yielded from four donors. Sourced from immuneACCESS, this table was stored by TCRdb with only in-frame sequences that have V and J called. A share of the clones is absent; for the studies checked, an unresolved V gene accounts for under half, and the remainder has no known explanation. V and J calls and clone size follow that table, whereas D and trimming were derived from the DNA. The sample table contains nearly 1,000,000 clones; only one count was recorded for approximately 80% of them. The ten largest clones capture about 1.5% of the sample.

The chain is made from TRBV7-6 and TRBJ1-2; TRBD1 lines up with 10 middle nucleotides. The TCR sequence derives from a man aged 18 to 29 in good health. Source material: memory CD4+ T cells sorted from blood. The cell subset or site label here, explained by the study, means: CD45RA-negative fraction. The DNA sequence is given as TGTGCCAGCAGCTTAACCCTGGGACAGGGGAAACCCTATGGCTACACCTTC. It codes for CASSLTLGQGKPYGYTF.